This T cell receptor beta chain is from a study of cytomegalovirus exposure and HLA in healthy donors. Sequencing was performed with immunoSEQ multiplex PCR; in TCRdb, only in-frame clones are kept and a portion is missing. The sample consists of approximately 280,000 clones, just over 85% of them appearing once. Losses at the gene ends were 5 bases for V and 3 bases for J; bases not matched to a gene: 13. This CDR3 spans 17 amino acids. Germline V CDR1 and CDR2: MDHEN, SYDVKM. The rearrangement joins TRBV28 to TRBJ2-7; 10 nucleotides agree with TRBD1. The sample was PBMCs. The source of this sequence is a woman under 30 in good health and CMV-seronegative. DNA of the CDR3: TGTGCCAGCAGTCGAGAACCCGGGACAGGGGATGACTACGAGCAGTACTTC. Translating gives CASSREPGTGDDYEQYF.